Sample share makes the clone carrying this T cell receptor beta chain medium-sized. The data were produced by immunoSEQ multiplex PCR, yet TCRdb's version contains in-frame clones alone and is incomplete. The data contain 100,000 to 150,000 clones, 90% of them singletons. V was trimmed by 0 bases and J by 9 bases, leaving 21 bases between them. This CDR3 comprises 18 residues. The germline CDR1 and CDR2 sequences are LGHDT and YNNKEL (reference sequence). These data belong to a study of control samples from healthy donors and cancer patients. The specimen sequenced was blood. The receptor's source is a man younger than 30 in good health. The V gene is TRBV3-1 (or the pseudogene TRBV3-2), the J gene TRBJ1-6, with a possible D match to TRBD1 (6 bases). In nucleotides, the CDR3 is TGTGCCAGCAGCCAAGACCCCCTCTTCCGCAGGGGAAGTTCACCCCTCCACTTT. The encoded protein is CASSQDPLFRRGSSPLHF.